A selection of T cell receptor beta chains follows, all from one sample in a study of response to subunit inactivated influenza vaccine. TCRdb re-analysed the RT-PCR reads in MiXCR, keeping a single row per CDR3 protein. The repertoire consists of under 500,000 distinct CDR3 sequences, with about a tenth occurring once and the leading ten covering approximately 12%. The sample was PBMCs from blood, taken roughly 48 days after vaccination. The source is a man aged 45-60 years who received an inactivated influenza vaccine. The CDR3 runs from the conserved cysteine through the conserved F or W. D genes are given only for firm matches. Some rows mark clone size as missing; the rest say once, few, many or name a class of expanded clone.

>TRBJ2-1|TRBV5-1|NA|many
CASSLRTAYNEQFF
TGCGCCAGCAGCCTGAGGACAGCCTACAATGAGCAGTTCTTC
>TRBJ2-1|TRBV20-1|TRBD2|many
CSARDFKRGAYNEQFF
TGCAGTGCTAGAGATTTCAAGCGGGGGGCCTACAATGAGCAGTTCTTC
>TRBJ2-7|TRBV28|NA|many
CASSLSGQPEEYF
TGTGCCAGCAGTTTATCGGGGCAGCCGGAGGAGTACTTC
>TRBJ2-1|TRBV27|TRBD2|few
CASSLTSSGTNEQFF
TGTGCCAGCAGTTTAACGTCTAGCGGGACGAATGAGCAGTTCTTC
>TRBJ1-1|TRBV12-3/TRBV12-4|NA|few
CASSLSWGTEAFF
TGTGCCAGCAGCTTATCCTGGGGGACTGAAGCTTTCTTT
>TRBJ2-1|TRBV12-3/TRBV12-4|NA|many
CASSFRGGTRGEQFF
TGTGCCAGCAGTTTTAGAGGTGGCACACGGGGAGAGCAGTTCTTC
>TRBJ2-1|TRBV20-1|NA|few
CSATTLNANNEQFF
TGCAGTGCTACGACCCTAAACGCGAACAATGAGCAGTTCTTC
>TRBJ2-1|TRBV7-8|NA|few
CASSLSPRGPYNEQFF
TGTGCCAGCAGCCTCTCCCCCAGAGGCCCGTACAATGAGCAGTTCTTC
>TRBJ2-7|TRBV7-9|TRBD1|NA
CASSSSGTGKGEQYF
TGTGCCAGCAGCTCGTCCGGGACAGGGAAAGGTGAGCAGTACTTC
>TRBJ1-1|TRBV20-1|NA|NA
CSAILGGVRTEAFF
TGCAGTGCCATACTGGGGGGCGTGAGGACTGAAGCTTTCTTT
>TRBJ2-1|TRBV29-1|TRBD1|NA
CSVRHRGPYNEQFF
TGCAGCGTTCGCCACAGGGGCCCCTACAATGAGCAGTTCTTC
>TRBJ2-7|TRBV7-2|TRBD2|NA
CASSQILSGVGGNEQYF
TGTGCCAGCAGCCAGATCCTTAGCGGGGTCGGCGGGAACGAGCAGTACTTC
>TRBJ2-7|TRBV7-9|NA|NA
CASSNGRRSYEQYF
TGTGCCAGCAGCAACGGACGGCGCTCCTACGAGCAGTACTTC
>TRBJ2-7|TRBV28|TRBD1|once
CASSLGGQGTDEQYF
TGTGCCAGCAGTTTAGGGGGACAGGGTACTGACGAGCAGTACTTC
>TRBJ1-2|TRBV7-8|NA|few
CASSLVGQSTDGYTF
TGTGCCAGCAGCTTAGTAGGACAAAGTACAGATGGCTACACCTTC
>TRBJ2-5|TRBV20-1|TRBD1|NA
CSARDLRTGATETQYF
TGCAGTGCTAGAGATCTCCGGACAGGGGCGACCGAGACCCAGTACTTC
>TRBJ2-5|TRBV12-3/TRBV12-4|NA|few
CASSMLASQETQYF
TGTGCCAGCAGTATGTTAGCTTCACAAGAGACCCAGTACTTC
>TRBJ2-1|TRBV6-2/TRBV6-3|TRBD2|NA
CASLLAGGHEQFF
TGTGCCAGTCTACTAGCGGGGGGCCATGAGCAGTTCTTC
>TRBJ1-1|TRBV4-3|NA|few
CASSQAAGITEAFF
TGCGCCAGCAGCCAAGCAGCGGGAATCACTGAAGCTTTCTTT
>TRBJ2-3|TRBV5-4|NA|NA
CASSLQGIPSTDTQYF
TGTGCCAGCAGCTTACAGGGAATCCCTAGCACAGATACGCAGTATTTT
>TRBJ2-3|TRBV25-1|NA|NA
CASTESAPDTQYF
TGTGCCAGCACTGAGTCCGCCCCAGATACGCAGTATTTT